This note documents a single T cell receptor beta chain sequence. V shed 1 base and J shed 9 bases, with 10 bases lying between them. Looked up from germline, CDR1 is DFQATT and CDR2 is SNEGSKA (reference sequence). The length of the CDR3 is 11 residues. The sample comes from a study of blood T cell repertoires in COVID-19. About the research overall: Some COVID-19 samples were acute and others convalescent; all came from the United States, Italy and Spain. From T cells, B-cell-depleted T cells, or PBMCs came the material, which was cDNA or gDNA.

Per the authors' pipeline: Estimation of nucleated cell counts relied on the amplification of reference gene primers. TCRdb's table, derived via immunoSEQ multiplex PCR, lists solely in-frame clones and lacks some. The DNA gave D and trimming, while V, J and clone size come from that table. In the table there are under 300,000 clones, roughly nine tenths of which are singletons. Sequenced: peripheral blood. The rearrangement uses TRBV20-1 and TRBJ2-7; a possible D gene is TRBD1 (6 bases). The receptor was derived from a man in his sixties with acute or convalescent COVID-19. DNA of the CDR3: TGCAGTGCTAGAGGATCAGGGGTGCAGTACTTC. This encodes CSARGSGVQYF.